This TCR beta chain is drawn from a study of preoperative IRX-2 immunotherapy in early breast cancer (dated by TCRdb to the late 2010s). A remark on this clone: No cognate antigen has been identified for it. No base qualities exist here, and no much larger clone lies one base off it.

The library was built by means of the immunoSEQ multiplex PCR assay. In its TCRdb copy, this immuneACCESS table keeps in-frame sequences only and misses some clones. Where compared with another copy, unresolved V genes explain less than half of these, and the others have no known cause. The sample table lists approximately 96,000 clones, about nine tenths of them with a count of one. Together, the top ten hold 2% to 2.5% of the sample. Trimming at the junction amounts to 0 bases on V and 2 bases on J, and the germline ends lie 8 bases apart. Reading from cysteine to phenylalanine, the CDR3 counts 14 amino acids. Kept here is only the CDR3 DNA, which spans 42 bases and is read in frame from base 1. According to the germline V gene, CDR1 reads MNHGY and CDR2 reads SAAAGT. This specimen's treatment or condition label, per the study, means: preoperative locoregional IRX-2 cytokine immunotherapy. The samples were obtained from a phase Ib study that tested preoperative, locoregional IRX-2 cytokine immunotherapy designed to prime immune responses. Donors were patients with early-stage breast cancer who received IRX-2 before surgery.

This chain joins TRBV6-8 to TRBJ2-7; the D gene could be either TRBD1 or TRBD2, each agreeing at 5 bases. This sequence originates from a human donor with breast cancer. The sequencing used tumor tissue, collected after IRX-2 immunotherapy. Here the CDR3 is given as CASSYSGGTYEQYF. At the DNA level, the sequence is TGTGCCAGCAGTTACTCTGGGGGTACCTACGAGCAGTACTTC.